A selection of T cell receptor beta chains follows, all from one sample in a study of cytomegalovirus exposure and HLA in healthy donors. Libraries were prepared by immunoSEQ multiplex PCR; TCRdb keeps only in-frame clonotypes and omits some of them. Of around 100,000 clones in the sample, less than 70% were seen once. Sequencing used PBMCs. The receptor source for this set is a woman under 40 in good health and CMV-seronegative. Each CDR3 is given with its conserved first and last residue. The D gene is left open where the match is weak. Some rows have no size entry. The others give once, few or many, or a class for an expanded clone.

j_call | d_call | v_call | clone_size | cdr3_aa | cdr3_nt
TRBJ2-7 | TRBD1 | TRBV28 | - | CASLPRDRGFSYEQYF | TGTGCCAGCTTACCCCGGGACAGGGGTTTTTCCTACGAGCAGTACTTC
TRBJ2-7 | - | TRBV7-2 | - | CASSRVALSTYEQYF | TGTGCCAGCAGCCGAGTAGCGCTGTCTACCTACGAGCAGTACTTC
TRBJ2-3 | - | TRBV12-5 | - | CASAKGATDTQYF | TGTGCTAGTGCCAAGGGAGCTACAGATACGCAGTATTTT
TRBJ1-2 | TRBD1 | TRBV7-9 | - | CASSSDREVCGYTF | TGTGCCAGCAGCTCGGACAGGGAGGTATGTGGCTACACCTTC
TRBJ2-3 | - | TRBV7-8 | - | CASQYEGVADTQYF | TGTGCCAGCCAGTATGAGGGGGTGGCAGATACGCAGTATTTT
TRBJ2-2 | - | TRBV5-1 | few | CASRPGSSNTGELFF | TGCGCCAGCCGTCCGGGGAGCTCGAACACCGGGGAGCTGTTTTTT
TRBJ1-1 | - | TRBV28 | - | CASSPDVGGTEAFF | TGTGCCAGCAGTCCCGATGTAGGGGGCACTGAAGCTTTCTTT
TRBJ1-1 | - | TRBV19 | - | CASSTRTGGTEAFF | TGTGCCAGTAGTACCCGGACGGGGGGTACTGAAGCTTTCTTT
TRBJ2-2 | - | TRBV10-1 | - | CASSECQSQDTGELFF | TGCGCCAGCAGTGAGTGCCAGTCCCAGGACACCGGGGAGCTGTTTTTT
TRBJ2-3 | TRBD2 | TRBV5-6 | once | CASSLWGGGNTQYF | TGTGCCAGCAGTCTGTGGGGCGGGGGGAATACGCAGTATTTT
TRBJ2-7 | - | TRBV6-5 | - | CASKSGLHEQYF | TGTGCCAGCAAAAGCGGCCTCCACGAGCAGTACTTC
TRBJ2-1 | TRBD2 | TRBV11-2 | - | CASSTSGRNSYNEQFF | TGTGCCAGCAGTACTAGCGGGAGAAACTCCTACAATGAGCAGTTCTTC
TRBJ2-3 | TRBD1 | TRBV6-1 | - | CASSEGQGADTQYF | TGTGCCAGCAGTGAAGGACAGGGGGCAGATACGCAGTATTTT
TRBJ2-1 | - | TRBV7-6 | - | CASSLVNNEQFF | TGTGCCAGCAGCTTAGTCAATAATGAGCAGTTCTTC
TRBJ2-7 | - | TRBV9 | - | CASSVRTDSYEQYF | TGTGCCAGCAGCGTAAGGACAGACTCCTACGAGCAGTACTTC
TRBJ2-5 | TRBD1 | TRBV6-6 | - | CASSRRTGGRETQYF | TGTGCCAGCAGCCGAAGAACAGGGGGCAGGGAGACCCAGTACTTC
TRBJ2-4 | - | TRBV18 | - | CASSSQLAKNIQYF | TGTGCCAGCTCAAGTCAACTAGCCAAAAACATTCAGTACTTC
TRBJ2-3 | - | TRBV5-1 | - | CASSLVGGSTDTQYF | TGCGCCAGCAGCTTGGTCGGCGGGAGCACAGATACGCAGTATTTT
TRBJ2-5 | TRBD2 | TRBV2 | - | CASSERGLAGVETQYF | TGTGCCAGCAGTGAACGGGGACTAGCGGGAGTAGAGACCCAGTACTTC
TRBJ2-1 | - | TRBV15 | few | CATSRDSLSSYNEQFF | TGTGCCACCAGCAGAGATTCACTGTCCTCCTACAATGAGCAGTTCTTC
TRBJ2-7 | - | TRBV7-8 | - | CASSPRRSYEQYF | TGTGCCAGCAGCCCCCGTCGTAGCTACGAGCAGTACTTC
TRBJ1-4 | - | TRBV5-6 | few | CASSFAGMVEKLFF | TGTGCCAGCAGCTTTGCAGGGATGGTAGAAAAACTGTTTTTT
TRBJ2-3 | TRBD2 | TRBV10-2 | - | CVSSDSSGRTDTQYF | TGCGTCAGCAGTGACAGTAGCGGGAGAACAGATACGCAGTATTTT